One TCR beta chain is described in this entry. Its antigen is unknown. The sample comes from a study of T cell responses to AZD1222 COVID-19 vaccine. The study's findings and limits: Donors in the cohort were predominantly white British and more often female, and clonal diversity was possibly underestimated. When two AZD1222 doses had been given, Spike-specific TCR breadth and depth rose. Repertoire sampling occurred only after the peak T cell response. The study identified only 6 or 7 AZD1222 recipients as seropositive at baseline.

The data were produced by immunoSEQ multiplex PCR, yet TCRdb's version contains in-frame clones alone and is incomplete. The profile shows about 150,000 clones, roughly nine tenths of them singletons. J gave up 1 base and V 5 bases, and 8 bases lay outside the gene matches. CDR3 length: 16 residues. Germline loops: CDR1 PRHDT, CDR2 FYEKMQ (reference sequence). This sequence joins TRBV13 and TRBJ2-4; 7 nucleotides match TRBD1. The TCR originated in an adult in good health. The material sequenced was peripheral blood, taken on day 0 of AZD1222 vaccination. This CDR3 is CASSTQGMGAKNIQYF. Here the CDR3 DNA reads TGTGCCAGCAGCACACAGGGGATGGGCGCCAAAAACATTCAGTACTTC.